Listed below are T cell receptor beta chains from one sample, sequenced in a study of blood T cell repertoires in COVID-19. Here immunoSEQ multiplex PCR was the method, and the copy in TCRdb shows in-frame clones only, minus some. This table holds 200,000 to 250,000 clones, approximately 85% found once. Sample: peripheral blood. All receptors come from a woman over 75 with COVID-19, enrolled during active disease. Both conserved end residues are part of each CDR3. Each record gives: V gene, J gene, D gene, CDR3 protein, CDR3 DNA. D genes are given only for firm matches.

TRBV5-1	TRBJ1-1	TRBD1	CASSLTGGSRTEAFF	TGCGCCAGCAGCTTGACAGGGGGGTCGAGGACTGAAGCTTTCTTT
TRBV7-8	TRBJ2-3	.	CASSSGLRTDTQYF	TGTGCCAGCAGCTCGGGACTGCGCACAGATACGCAGTATTTT
TRBV24-1	TRBJ2-7	TRBD1	CATSDPGTGGYEQYF	TGTGCCACCAGTGACCCCGGGACAGGGGGTTACGAGCAGTACTTC
TRBV6-1	TRBJ1-5	TRBD1	CASSEGQGGGQPQHF	TGTGCCAGCAGTGAGGGGCAGGGGGGCGGTCAGCCCCAGCATTTT
TRBV19	TRBJ2-1	TRBD1	CASRTYLEGTGKDNEQFF	TGTGCCAGTAGAACCTACTTGGAGGGGACAGGGAAAGACAATGAGCAGTTCTTC
TRBV28	TRBJ1-2	.	CASSLDSKNYGYTF	TGTGCCAGCAGCTTGGACAGCAAAAACTATGGCTACACCTTC
TRBV7-8	TRBJ2-5	.	CASSSLGGGQETQYF	TGTGCCAGCAGTTCCCTAGGCGGCGGACAAGAGACCCAGTACTTC
TRBV6-5	TRBJ1-2	TRBD1	CASSLSGTGGQGYTF	TGTGCCAGCAGTTTGTCCGGGACAGGGGGCCAGGGCTACACCTTC
TRBV28	TRBJ2-5	.	CASTRGGVSGQETQYF	TGTGCCAGCACCCGAGGCGGGGTCTCAGGCCAAGAGACCCAGTACTTC
TRBV27	TRBJ2-2	.	CASSHTSGELFF	TGTGCCAGCAGTCACACTAGCGGGGAGCTGTTTTTT
TRBV29-1	TRBJ2-5	.	CSVADSQETQYF	TGCAGCGTAGCGGACAGCCAAGAGACCCAGTACTTC
TRBV10-1	TRBJ2-5	.	CASSESGVGETQYF	TGCGCCAGCAGTGAATCGGGGGTGGGAGAGACCCAGTACTTC